This section outlines one TCR beta chain sequence together with its context. Its antigen is still unknown. There are no base qualities to consult, and no much larger clone falls within one base. This sample includes further DNA sequences coding for the same CDR3. In the paper's terms, the time point label means: cells obtained before transplantation from donor or recipient. CD3+CD4+ and CD3+CD8+ populations were FACS-sorted from unstimulated pre-transplant donor and recipient cells taken from spleen or lymph nodes. The sample comes from a study of graft-versus-host responses after intestinal transplantation (dated by TCRdb to 2020 to 2022). A note on the overall study: The transplants that recipients got were multivisceral, liver-intestinal, or isolated intestinal. Alloreactive clones were identified by sequencing pre-transplant mixed lymphocyte reaction products and comparing these products with unstimulated pre-transplant donor and recipient T cells. The cohort enrolled under 25 intestinal transplant recipients including one retransplant, and a few patients lacking pretransplant specimens were excluded. Donor T cell macrochimerism was defined as a peak of at least 4% donor T cells among recipient peripheral blood mononuclear cells. All recipients received anti-thymocyte globulin induction followed by maintenance tacrolimus and steroids for roughly three years. After intestinal transplantation, graft-versus-host and host-versus-graft alloreactive T cell clones were followed in the graft, circulation and bone marrow using bulk TCR-beta CDR3 sequencing. Samples from three later patients were sequenced in-house on an Illumina MiSeq with MiXCR processing rather than by the commercial service.

Libraries were constructed by the immunoSEQ multiplex PCR assay. For most patients, genomic DNA was isolated using the Qiagen DNeasy Blood and Tissue Kit and was shipped frozen to Adaptive Biotechnologies for TCR sequencing. High-throughput TCR-beta CDR3 sequencing of genomic DNA from most patients was performed by Adaptive Biotechnologies. The published analysis was carried out like this. Adaptive's ImmunoSEQ software was the source of the TCR sequencing data for about 18 patients, while a few other patients were processed with MiXCR and VDJtools. To correct CD4 versus CD8 sorting errors, any sequence found in both subsets at a frequency ratio below 5:1 was removed. Because the origin of CDR3 nucleotide sequences shared between donor and recipient could not be assigned, those sequences were removed. Alloreactive clones required at least 2-fold expansion over unstimulated cells and minimum CFSE-low frequency of 0.002% (template counts) or 0.001% (read counts). Mappable clones were those detected in sequenced pre-transplant spleen, lymph node, or MLR CFSE-low populations of the donor or recipient. The cumulative frequency of alloreactive clones was calculated as a percentage of all sequences, weighted by copy number. TCRdb's version of the immuneACCESS table is confined to in-frame rearrangements and falls short of the full clone set. An unresolved V gene accounts for under half of the shortfall where checked; the remainder is of unknown origin. That table is the source of V, J and clone size, and D and trimming were worked out from the DNA. Here the sample has over 100,000 clones; about 90% occur a single time. 0.7% to 0.9% of the sample is in the top ten clones.

The full study reports these points: Conclusions were limited by the relatively low number and heterogeneity of intestinal transplant patients. In the allografts of patients with donor T cell macrochimerism, GvH to HvG T cell clonal ratios were high. Early after transplant, declines in HvG clones were associated with peak levels of circulating GvH clones. GvH clones turned up in recipient bone marrow, with some appearing earlier in ileal mucosa or blood, a pattern consistent with an intestinal mucosal origin.

Sequencing was performed on unstimulated CD4+ T cells sorted from spleen or lymph node cells, taken before intestinal transplant. The sequence came from a human donor who received an intestinal transplant.

The CDR3 has the sequence CASSPRTGELFF. The base sequence is TGTGCCAGCTCACCACGCACCGGGGAGCTGTTTTTT. Recombination connected TRBV18 to TRBJ2-2; there is no confident call for the D gene. The CDR1 and CDR2 encoded by the germline V gene are KGHSH and LQKENI. From the cysteine through the phenylalanine, the CDR3 covers 12 amino acids. Kept here is only the CDR3 DNA, which spans 36 bases and is read in frame from base 1. The V and J ends are trimmed by 1 base and 4 bases, leaving 1 base between them. Joined to the reference TRBV18 and TRBJ2-2 proteins, this CDR3 gives the full variable domain: NAGVMQNPRHLVRRRGQEARLRCSPMKGHSHVYWYRQLPEEGLKFMVYLQKENIIDESGMPKERFSAEFPKEGPSILRIQQVVRGDSAAYFCASSPRTGELFFGEGSRLTVL.